These 12 T cell receptor beta chains were sequenced from one sample in a study of tissue T cells after allogeneic stem cell transplantation. TCRdb's copy holds only in-frame clones and misses some; the assay was immunoSEQ multiplex PCR. The sample shows 45,000 to 50,000 clones, about 73% of them seen only once. Sequencing was carried out using sorted cells pooled from one or two spleens. The receptors were gathered from a pool of C57BL/6 mice in good health.

Turning to this clone: Genes and germline are mouse. CDR3 sequence: CASSLASSAETLYF. The part of the CDR3 DNA that was read is TGTGCAAGCAGCTTAGCCAGTAGTGCAGAAACGCTGTAT. The chain joins TRBV16 to TRBJ2-3; D is undetermined. Coverage ceases 1 residue before the CDR3 finishes, and the germline J gene fills in the end. V shed 1 base and J shed 0 bases, with 5 bases lying between them. This CDR3 is built from 14 residues. The germline V gene encodes CDR1 SGHSA and CDR2 FRNQAP.

Comments on this clone: Gene names are the mouse ones. The read is 1 residue too short to cover the CDR3 end, so that end is filled in from the germline J gene. The J gene is TRBJ2-4, the V gene TRBV31, with 9 bases that match TRBD1. The V gene end was trimmed by 4 bases and the J gene end by 7 bases; junction bases not matched to a gene: 3. The CDR3 runs to 12 residues. The V gene's germline CDR1 is GKSSPN and CDR2 SITVG. This CDR3 is CAWNRDRDTLYF. CDR3 DNA, as far as it was read: TGTGCCTGGAACCGGGACAGGGACACCTTGTAC.

For this clone: Mouse gene names and germline throughout. The missing CDR3 end, 1 residue past where the read stops, is filled in from the germline J gene. This sequence joins TRBV26 and TRBJ1-2; D is ambiguous. Germline CDR1 reads KGHPV; CDR2 reads FQNQEV (reference sequence). There are 13 residues in the CDR3. The germline V and J ends were trimmed by 2 bases and 2 bases, with 6 bases remaining between them. This CDR3 is CASSLHPNSDYTF. The sequenced part of the CDR3 DNA is TGTGCCAGCAGTCTGCACCCTAACTCCGACTACACC.

For this clone: Here the gene names and germline are mouse. Sequencing ends 1 residue short of the CDR3 end; the germline J gene provides the rest. The chain recombines TRBV13-3 with TRBJ1-3; tentative D call: TRBD1 (5 bases). Germline V CDR1 and CDR2: NNHDY, SYVADS. The CDR3 is 13 amino acids. Trimming took 1 base from V and 5 from J, leaving 7 bases between them. The sequenced part of the CDR3 DNA is TGTGCCAGCAGTGATAGGGGAAGAAATACGCTCTAT. The encoded protein is CASSDRGRNTLY. The complete CDR3 sequence is CASSDRGRNTLYF.

A note on this clone: The gene symbols are mouse symbols. The read terminates 1 residue before the CDR3 end, so the remaining end is supplied by the germline J gene. The chain carries TRBV19 and TRBJ2-2; D is unresolved. The V end lost 1 base, the J end lost 1 base, and 5 bases lay between the germline ends. Germline V gene data show CDR1 as FNHDT and CDR2 as SITEND (reference sequence). The CDR3 consists of 14 residues. The sequenced CDR3 bases are TGTGCCAGCAGTATACACAGAAACACCGGGCAGCTCTAC. This codes for CASSIHRNTGQLY. The CDR3 as a whole reads CASSIHRNTGQLYF.

As for this clone: Mouse gene names apply. The read terminates 1 residue ahead of where the CDR3 ends, so the germline J gene completes it. The chain joins TRBV19 to TRBJ2-4; D gene ambiguous. The CDR3 has 15 amino acids. V was cut by 2 bases and J by 0 bases, with 10 bases left in between. In germline, CDR1 is FNHDT, CDR2 SITEND (reference sequence). The part of the CDR3 DNA that was read is TGTGCCAGCAGTATCGTGCTGGCTAGTCAAAACACCTTGTAC. Residues: CASSIVLASQNTLY. The full CDR3 sequence reads CASSIVLASQNTLYF.

A note on this clone: Mouse names are used for the genes. The part of the CDR3 DNA that was read is TGTGCCAGCCGGACTGGGGGTGCAGAAACGCTGTAT. The encoded protein is CASRTGGAETLY. The entire CDR3 protein is CASRTGGAETLYF. The genes are TRBV19 and TRBJ2-3, with TRBD2 matching 9 bases. The read terminates 1 residue before the CDR3 end, so the remaining end is supplied by the germline J gene. Germline V gene lookup returns CDR1 FNHDT and CDR2 SITEND (reference sequence). The CDR3 has 13 amino acids. V lost 7 bases to trimming and J lost 1 base; unmatched junction nucleotides: 1.

Points on this clone: The listed genes are named as in mouse. Read data end 1 residue before the CDR3 end; the end is taken from the germline J gene. The chain combines TRBV23 with TRBJ1-2. The CDR3 is 12 residues long. CDR1 and CDR2 (germline): KGHTA, FQNQQP. Here the CDR3 reads CSSSQGNSDYTF. The sequenced part of the CDR3 DNA is TGCTCCAGCAGTCAGGGGAACTCCGACTACACC.

As for this clone: Gene labels here are mouse ones. The sequence runs out 1 residue before the end of the CDR3; the remainder is reconstructed from the germline J gene. This rearrangement joins TRBV1 to TRBJ2-1; possible D gene TRBD1, 5 bases. Germline V gene data show CDR1 as NSQYPW and CDR2 as LRSPGD (reference sequence). V was clipped by 2 bases and J by 6 bases, with 5 bases between them. The CDR3 sequence is 12 residues long. The part of the CDR3 DNA that was read is TGCACCTGCAGTGCACAGGGTGCTGAGCAGTTC. Protein: CTCSAQGAEQF. The CDR3, in full, reads CTCSAQGAEQFF. The complete variable domain, with remaining parts taken from reference TRBV1 and TRBJ2-1, reads VTLLEQNPRWRLVPRGQAVNLRCILKNSQYPWMSWYQQDLQKQLQWLFTLRSPGDKEVKSLPGADYLATRVTDTELRLQVANMSQGRTLYCTCSAQGAEQFFGPGTRLTVL.

Regarding this clone: Gene names follow the mouse nomenclature. The CDR3 extends 1 residue past the end of the read, so its final part is completed from the germline J gene. The chain recombines TRBV19 with TRBJ2-5; unclear D gene. V was cut by 1 base and J by 4 bases, with 7 bases left in between. From germline, CDR1 is FNHDT and CDR2 SITEND (reference sequence). The CDR3 length is 13 residues. Incomplete CDR3 DNA: TGTGCCAGCAGTATAATAGGGAAAGACACCCAGTAC. Its protein product is CASSIIGKDTQY. The full CDR3 protein reads CASSIIGKDTQYF.

A note on this clone: Gene labels here are mouse ones. The read ends 1 residue early relative to the CDR3; the germline J gene fills the gap. The chain joins TRBV3 to TRBJ2-2; the D is unclear. Trimming shortened V by 1 base and J by 3 bases, and 6 bases separated the two germline ends. This CDR3 contains 14 residues. The germline gives CDR1 SNHLY, CDR2 FYNGKV (reference sequence). The CDR3 loop is CASSLDPDTGQLYF. CDR3 bases read: TGTGCCAGCAGCTTAGACCCAGACACCGGGCAGCTCTAC.

This clone was observed once. The germline and genes are mouse ones. The read ends 1 residue before the CDR3 terminus; that terminus is restored from the germline J gene. The same CDR3 can be traced to other DNA sequences in this sample. This chain links TRBV31 with TRBJ2-5, with TRBD1 as a possible D gene (7 bases). Germline V gives CDR1 GKSSPN, CDR2 SITVG. V lost 0 bases, J lost 0 bases, and 7 bases lay in between. The CDR3 consists of 14 residues. The CDR3 protein is CAWSLGGNQDTQYF. The part of the CDR3 DNA that was read is TGTGCCTGGAGTCTAGGGGGCAACCAAGACACCCAGTAC.